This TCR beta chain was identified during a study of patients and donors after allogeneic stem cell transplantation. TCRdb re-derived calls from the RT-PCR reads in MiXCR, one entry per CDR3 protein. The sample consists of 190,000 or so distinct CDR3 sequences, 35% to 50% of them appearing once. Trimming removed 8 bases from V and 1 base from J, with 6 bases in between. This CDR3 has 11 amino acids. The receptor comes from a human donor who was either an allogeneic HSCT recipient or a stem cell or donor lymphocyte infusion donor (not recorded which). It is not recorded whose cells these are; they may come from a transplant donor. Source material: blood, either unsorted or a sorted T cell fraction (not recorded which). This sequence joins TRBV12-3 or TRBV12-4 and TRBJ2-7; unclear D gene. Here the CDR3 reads CASGTSYEQYF. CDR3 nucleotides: TGTGCCAGCGGAACGTCCTACGAGCAGTACTTC.